This TCR beta chain was sequenced during a study of PD-1 blockade in mismatch repair-deficient tumors. Study-level information: Enrolled about 2012-2016, patients had progressing, pretreated mismatch repair-deficient cancers of about a dozen types.

TCRdb's copy holds only in-frame clones and misses some; the assay was immunoSEQ multiplex PCR. The sample holds 70,000 to 95,000 clones, 70% to 90% seen once. Between the trimmed V and J ends, which lost 4 bases and 9 bases, there was a span of 19 bases. The CDR3 contains 15 residues. Germline V lookup: CDR1 SGHRS, CDR2 YFSETQ. Mismatch repair deficiency was confirmed in all patients, by PCR or immunohistochemistry. The TCR-sequenced patients were three responders to pembrolizumab. The chain is built from TRBV5-1 and TRBJ2-2; D might be TRBD1 or TRBD2, each matching 5 bases. This specimen was peripheral blood, taken 44 weeks after starting pembrolizumab. This receptor was taken from an adult with mismatch repair-deficient cancer. The CDR3, as DNA: TGCGCCAGCAGCGAATCGAACCCAGGGACCCGGGAGCTGTTTTTT. It specifies CASSESNPGTRELFF.